Reported below is one TCR beta chain. The antigen remains undetermined. This CDR3 comprises 14 residues. Trimming cost V 5 bases and J 6 bases, with 18 bases left between them. Germline CDR1 reads DFQATT; CDR2 reads SNEGSKA (reference sequence). Each CDR3 protein gets one entry after TCRdb re-called the 5' RACE reads with MiXCR. The repertoire holds fewer than 650,000 distinct CDR3 sequences, with around a sixth as singletons. The source of the sample is a study of T-cell memory formation after mild COVID-19. Study-level results: Whether second-wave clones peaking at day 37 were SARS-CoV-2 specific went unconfirmed.

Sample: PBMCs or a T cell subset sorted from them (not recorded which). The TCR comes from an adult woman who had mild COVID-19 (a few samples of this study predate the infection). Cell type and time point are not known. The V call is TRBV20-1, the J call TRBJ2-3, with a possible D match to TRBD2 (5 bases). The CDR3 DNA sequence: TGCAGTGCTCCGGGGAAGGGCAAGGCGGATACGCAGTATTTT. It encodes CSAPGKGKADTQYF.